This T cell receptor beta chain was found in a study of shared clonotypes between healthy human individuals. An even split of each subset's genomic DNA across several immunoSEQ plates was performed. The repertoire was sequenced with immunoSEQ multiplex PCR; TCRdb's copy has only in-frame clones and lacks some. The data show roughly 720,000 clones, 80% to 95% seen once. CD45RO+ cells plus CCR7-negative CD45RA+ TemRA cells formed CD8 memory. This TCR came from a man aged 18 to 30 in good health. Some clones in this sample may be carry-over from other donors' samples. The specimen was memory CD8+ T cells from PBMCs. Subset here: CD45RO+ cells pooled with CCR7-negative TemRA cells.

CDR3 bases: TGTGCCAGCAGTGATTTTTTGTCCGACACTGAAGCTTTCTTT. It encodes CASSDFLSDTEAFF. The chain recombines TRBV6-1 with TRBJ1-1; D gene uncertain. Germline CDR1 reads MNHNS; CDR2 reads SASEGT. The CDR3 covers 14 residues. Trimming cost V 3 bases and J 3 bases, with 11 bases left between them.